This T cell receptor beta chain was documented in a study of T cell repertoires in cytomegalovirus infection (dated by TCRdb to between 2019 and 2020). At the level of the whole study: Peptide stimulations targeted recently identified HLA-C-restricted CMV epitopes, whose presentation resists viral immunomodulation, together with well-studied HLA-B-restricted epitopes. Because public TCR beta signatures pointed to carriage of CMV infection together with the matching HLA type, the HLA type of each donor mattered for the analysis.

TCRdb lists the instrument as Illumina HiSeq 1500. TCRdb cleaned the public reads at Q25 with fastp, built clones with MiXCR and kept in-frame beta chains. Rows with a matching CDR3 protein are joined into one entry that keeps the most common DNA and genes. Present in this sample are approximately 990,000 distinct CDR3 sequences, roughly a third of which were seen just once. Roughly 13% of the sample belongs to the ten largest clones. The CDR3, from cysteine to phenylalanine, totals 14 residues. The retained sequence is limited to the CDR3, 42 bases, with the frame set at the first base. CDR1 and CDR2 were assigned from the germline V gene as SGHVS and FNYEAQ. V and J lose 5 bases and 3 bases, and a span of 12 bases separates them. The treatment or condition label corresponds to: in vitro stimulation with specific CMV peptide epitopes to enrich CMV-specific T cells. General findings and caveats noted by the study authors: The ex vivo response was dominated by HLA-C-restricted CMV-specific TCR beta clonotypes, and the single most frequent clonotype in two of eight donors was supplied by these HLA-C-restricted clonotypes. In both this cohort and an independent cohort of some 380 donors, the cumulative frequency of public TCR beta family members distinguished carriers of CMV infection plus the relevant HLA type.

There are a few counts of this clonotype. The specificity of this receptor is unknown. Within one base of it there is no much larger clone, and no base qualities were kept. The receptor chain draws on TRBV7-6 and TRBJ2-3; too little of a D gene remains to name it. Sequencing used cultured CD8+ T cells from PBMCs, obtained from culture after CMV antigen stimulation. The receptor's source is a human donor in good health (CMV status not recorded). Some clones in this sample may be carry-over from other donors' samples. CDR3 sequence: CASSPDDWTDTQYF. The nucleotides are TGTGCCAGCAGCCCCGATGACTGGACAGATACGCAGTATTTT. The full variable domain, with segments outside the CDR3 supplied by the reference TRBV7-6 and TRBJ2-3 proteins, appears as GAGVSQSPRYKVTKRGQDVALRCDPISGHVSLYWYRQALGQGPEFLTYFNYEAQQDKSGLPNDRFSAERPEGSISTLTIQRTEQRDSAMYRCASSPDDWTDTQYFGPGTRLTVL.